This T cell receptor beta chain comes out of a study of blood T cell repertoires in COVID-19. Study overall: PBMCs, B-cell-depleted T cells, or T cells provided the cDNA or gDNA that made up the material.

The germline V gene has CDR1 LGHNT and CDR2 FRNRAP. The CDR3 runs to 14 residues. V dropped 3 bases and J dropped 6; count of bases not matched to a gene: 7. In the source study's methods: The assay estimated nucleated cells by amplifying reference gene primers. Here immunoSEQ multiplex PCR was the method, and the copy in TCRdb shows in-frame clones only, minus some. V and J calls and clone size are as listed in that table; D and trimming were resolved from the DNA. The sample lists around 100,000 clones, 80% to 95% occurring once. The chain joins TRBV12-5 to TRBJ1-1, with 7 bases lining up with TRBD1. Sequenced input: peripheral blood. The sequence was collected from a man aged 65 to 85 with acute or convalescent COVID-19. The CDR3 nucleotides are TGTGCTAGTGGTTTAGAGGGGGCGATCGCTGAAGCTTTCTTT. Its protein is CASGLEGAIAEAFF.